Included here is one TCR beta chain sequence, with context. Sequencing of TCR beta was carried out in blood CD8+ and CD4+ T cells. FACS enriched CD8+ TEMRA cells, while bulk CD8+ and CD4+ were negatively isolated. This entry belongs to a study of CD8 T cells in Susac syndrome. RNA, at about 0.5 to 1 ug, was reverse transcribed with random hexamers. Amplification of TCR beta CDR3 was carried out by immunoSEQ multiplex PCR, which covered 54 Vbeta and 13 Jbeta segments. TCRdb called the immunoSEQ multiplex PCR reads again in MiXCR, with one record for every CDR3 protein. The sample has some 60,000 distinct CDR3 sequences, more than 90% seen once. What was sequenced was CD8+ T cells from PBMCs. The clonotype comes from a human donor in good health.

The CDR3 DNA reads as TGCGCCAGCAGCTTGGAGCTACTCTACGAGCAGTACTTC. This translates into CASSLELLYEQYF. V gene TRBV5-1 combines with J gene TRBJ2-7; no clear D. Germline CDR1 is SGHRS and CDR2 is YFSETQ. V gave up 0 bases and J gave up 3 bases, with 7 bases separating them. The CDR3 consists of 13 residues.